These T cell receptor beta chains were read from a single sample in a study of blood T cell repertoires in COVID-19. Method: immunoSEQ multiplex PCR; TCRdb's copy keeps in-frame clones and lacks some. The sample lists over 130,000 clones; about 87% were seen once. The sequencing input was peripheral blood. These receptors were taken from a human donor in a cohort sampled during active COVID-19. CDR3s include the opening cysteine and the closing phenylalanine or tryptophan. Each record gives: CDR3 protein, CDR3 DNA, D gene, J gene, V gene, clone size. The D gene is left open where the match is weak. Expanded clones are given a class, and other clones once, few, many or no size at all.

cdr3_aa: CASSPRGGVSYEQFF; cdr3_nt: TGTGCCAGCAGCCCGCGGGGTGGGGTTAGCTATGAGCAGTTCTTC; d_call: -; j_call: TRBJ2-1; v_call: TRBV28; clone_size: -
cdr3_aa: CASSTSGIFDEQFF; cdr3_nt: TGTGCCAGCAGCACTAGCGGGATTTTCGATGAGCAGTTCTTC; d_call: TRBD2; j_call: TRBJ2-1; v_call: TRBV19; clone_size: -
cdr3_aa: CASRLAGADTQYF; cdr3_nt: TGTGCCAGTAGGCTAGCTGGGGCAGATACGCAGTATTTT; d_call: -; j_call: TRBJ2-3; v_call: TRBV19; clone_size: few
cdr3_aa: CASTSGTSRSPEQYF; cdr3_nt: TGTGCCAGCACTTCGGGGACTAGTCGCAGTCCCGAGCAGTACTTC; d_call: TRBD2; j_call: TRBJ2-7; v_call: TRBV6-6; clone_size: -
cdr3_aa: CASSLRGGETQYF; cdr3_nt: TGTGCCAGCAGCTTACGGGGAGGTGAGACCCAGTACTTC; d_call: -; j_call: TRBJ2-5; v_call: TRBV7-3; clone_size: -
cdr3_aa: CASSLEYRAADTQYF; cdr3_nt: TGTGCCAGCAGCTTGGAGTACAGGGCGGCAGATACGCAGTATTTT; d_call: -; j_call: TRBJ2-3; v_call: TRBV5-8; clone_size: -
cdr3_aa: CASSLAGQGAYRLYF; cdr3_nt: TGTGCCAGCAGCTTAGCGGGACAGGGGGCTTATCGTCTGTACTTC; d_call: TRBD1; j_call: TRBJ2-7; v_call: TRBV7-3; clone_size: -
cdr3_aa: CASSQRPTGEGYTF; cdr3_nt: TGCGCCAGCAGCCAAAGGCCAACAGGGGAAGGCTACACCTTC; d_call: TRBD1; j_call: TRBJ1-2; v_call: TRBV4-1; clone_size: few
cdr3_aa: CASRSETGFQPQHF; cdr3_nt: TGTGCCAGTAGGTCCGAGACAGGGTTTCAGCCCCAGCATTTT; d_call: TRBD1; j_call: TRBJ1-5; v_call: TRBV19; clone_size: -
cdr3_aa: CARKKSAASSYNEQFF; cdr3_nt: TGTGCCAGAAAAAAATCGGCGGCCAGCTCCTACAATGAGCAGTTCTTC; d_call: -; j_call: TRBJ2-1; v_call: TRBV5-3; clone_size: few
cdr3_aa: CASSLSSYQETQYF; cdr3_nt: TGTGCCAGCAGTTTATCCTCGTACCAAGAGACCCAGTACTTC; d_call: -; j_call: TRBJ2-5; v_call: TRBV27; clone_size: few
cdr3_aa: CASKETGTGGNTIYF; cdr3_nt: TGCGCCAGCAAAGAGACCGGGACAGGAGGGAACACCATATATTTT; d_call: TRBD1; j_call: TRBJ1-3; v_call: TRBV10-2; clone_size: -
cdr3_aa: CASSSDRGRVAKNIQYF; cdr3_nt: TGTGCCAGCAGCTCCGACAGGGGGCGGGTAGCCAAAAACATTCAGTACTTC; d_call: TRBD1; j_call: TRBJ2-4; v_call: TRBV5-4; clone_size: -
cdr3_aa: CAWSKGNGYTF; cdr3_nt: TGTGCCTGGAGTAAGGGGAATGGCTACACCTTC; d_call: -; j_call: TRBJ1-2; v_call: TRBV30; clone_size: once
cdr3_aa: CASSYGTGGGYGYTF; cdr3_nt: TGTGCCAGCAGCTACGGGACAGGGGGAGGCTATGGCTACACCTTC; d_call: TRBD1; j_call: TRBJ1-2; v_call: TRBV7-2; clone_size: -
cdr3_aa: CATSDPDGKETQYF; cdr3_nt: TGTGCCACCAGTGACCCGGACGGGAAAGAGACCCAGTACTTC; d_call: -; j_call: TRBJ2-5; v_call: TRBV24-1; clone_size: -
cdr3_aa: CACETGGYNYNEQFF; cdr3_nt: TGTGCCTGTGAGACAGGGGGGTACAACTACAATGAGCAGTTCTTC; d_call: TRBD1; j_call: TRBJ2-1; v_call: TRBV30; clone_size: -
cdr3_aa: CSGREWGGAEQYF; cdr3_nt: TGCAGCGGACGAGAATGGGGAGGTGCCGAGCAGTACTTC; d_call: -; j_call: TRBJ2-7; v_call: TRBV29-1; clone_size: many
cdr3_aa: CASSEASANTGELFF; cdr3_nt: TGTGCCAGCAGTGAAGCTTCGGCGAACACCGGGGAGCTGTTTTTT; d_call: -; j_call: TRBJ2-2; v_call: TRBV6-1; clone_size: once
cdr3_aa: CAISLDGRRDTQYF; cdr3_nt: TGTGCCATCAGCCTAGATGGTCGGAGGGATACGCAGTATTTT; d_call: -; j_call: TRBJ2-3; v_call: TRBV10-3; clone_size: -
cdr3_aa: CATSVSQNTGELFF; cdr3_nt: TGTGCCACCAGTGTGAGTCAGAACACCGGGGAGCTGTTTTTT; d_call: -; j_call: TRBJ2-2; v_call: TRBV24-1; clone_size: -
cdr3_aa: CASGGSVTNEKLFF; cdr3_nt: TGTGCCAGCGGGGGGTCCGTAACTAATGAAAAACTGTTTTTT; d_call: -; j_call: TRBJ1-4; v_call: TRBV28; clone_size: -
cdr3_aa: CASSLGGQGNGYTF; cdr3_nt: TGTGCCAGCAGCTTGGGTGGACAGGGAAATGGCTACACCTTC; d_call: TRBD1; j_call: TRBJ1-2; v_call: TRBV5-5; clone_size: -
cdr3_aa: CASSQPGVRARGSEQYF; cdr3_nt: TGCGCCAGCAGCCAACCGGGGGTAAGGGCCCGGGGCAGCGAGCAGTACTTC; d_call: -; j_call: TRBJ2-7; v_call: TRBV4-1; clone_size: -
cdr3_aa: CASSPPNPRGLLVYYEQYF; cdr3_nt: TGTGCCAGCTCACCACCTAATCCCAGGGGGCTCTTGGTCTACTACGAGCAGTACTTC; d_call: TRBD1; j_call: TRBJ2-7; v_call: TRBV18; clone_size: -
cdr3_aa: CASSLAGIYNEQFF; cdr3_nt: TGTGCCAGCAGCTTGGCCGGGATATACAATGAGCAGTTCTTC; d_call: -; j_call: TRBJ2-1; v_call: TRBV5-4; clone_size: -
cdr3_aa: CASSLRDRGYGYTF; cdr3_nt: TGTGCCAGCAGCTTACGTGACAGGGGCTATGGCTACACCTTC; d_call: TRBD1; j_call: TRBJ1-2; v_call: TRBV11-2; clone_size: -
cdr3_aa: CSVGQWSSGRARELQYEQYF; cdr3_nt: TGCAGCGTTGGACAGTGGTCTAGCGGGAGGGCCCGGGAGTTGCAGTACGAGCAGTACTTC; d_call: TRBD2; j_call: TRBJ2-7; v_call: TRBV29-1; clone_size: -
cdr3_aa: CASSRLEGRRGFF; cdr3_nt: TGTGCCAGCAGCCGATTGGAAGGGCGTCGGGGGTTCTTC; d_call: -; j_call: TRBJ2-1; v_call: TRBV11-2; clone_size: once
cdr3_aa: CASSLDQGGETYTF; cdr3_nt: TGTGCCAGCAGCTTAGACCAAGGAGGGGAGACCTACACCTTC; d_call: -; j_call: TRBJ1-2; v_call: TRBV11-2; clone_size: -
cdr3_aa: CATSRDRLNQPQHF; cdr3_nt: TGTGCCACCAGCCGGGACAGACTGAATCAGCCCCAGCATTTT; d_call: TRBD1; j_call: TRBJ1-5; v_call: TRBV15; clone_size: -
cdr3_aa: CASRTGTADFDSGNTIYF; cdr3_nt: TGTGCCAGTAGAACCGGGACTGCCGATTTTGACTCTGGAAACACCATATATTTT; d_call: -; j_call: TRBJ1-3; v_call: TRBV19; clone_size: -
cdr3_aa: CASRPTQGANHYEQYF; cdr3_nt: TGTGCCAGCAGACCGACACAGGGGGCTAATCATTACGAGCAGTACTTC; d_call: TRBD1; j_call: TRBJ2-7; v_call: TRBV27; clone_size: -
cdr3_aa: CASSFDGQGNTGELFF; cdr3_nt: TGTGCCAGCAGTTTCGACGGACAGGGGAACACCGGGGAGCTGTTTTTT; d_call: TRBD1; j_call: TRBJ2-2; v_call: TRBV27; clone_size: -
cdr3_aa: CASSPRRVGGLNTGELFF; cdr3_nt: TGTGCCAGCAGTCCAAGAAGGGTAGGGGGTCTGAACACCGGGGAGCTGTTTTTT; d_call: -; j_call: TRBJ2-2; v_call: TRBV6-6; clone_size: few
cdr3_aa: CASSLGTGKETQYF; cdr3_nt: TGTGCCAGTAGTCTGGGGACAGGGAAAGAGACCCAGTACTTC; d_call: TRBD1; j_call: TRBJ2-5; v_call: TRBV19; clone_size: -
cdr3_aa: CAISDSGQAPVQETQYF; cdr3_nt: TGTGCCATCAGTGATTCTGGGCAGGCCCCCGTCCAAGAGACCCAGTACTTC; d_call: -; j_call: TRBJ2-5; v_call: TRBV10-3; clone_size: -
cdr3_aa: CATSLLRGVAGGYTF; cdr3_nt: TGTGCAACCAGCCTTCTCCGGGGCGTTGCGGGAGGCTACACCTTC; d_call: -; j_call: TRBJ1-2; v_call: TRBV28; clone_size: few
cdr3_aa: CASSARGLGELFF; cdr3_nt: TGTGCCAGCAGTGCTCGAGGACTCGGGGAGCTGTTTTTT; d_call: -; j_call: TRBJ2-2; v_call: TRBV12-3/TRBV12-4; clone_size: once
cdr3_aa: CASSLTQGVNTEAFF; cdr3_nt: TGTGCCAGCAGTTTAACACAGGGGGTGAACACTGAAGCTTTCTTT; d_call: TRBD1; j_call: TRBJ1-1; v_call: TRBV28; clone_size: -
cdr3_aa: CASSLAGAPDTQYF; cdr3_nt: TGTGCCAGCAGTTTGGCAGGGGCCCCAGATACGCAGTATTTT; d_call: -; j_call: TRBJ2-3; v_call: TRBV28; clone_size: -
cdr3_aa: CASSEDRVNTEAFF; cdr3_nt: TGTGCCAGCAGTGAGGACAGGGTGAACACTGAAGCTTTCTTT; d_call: TRBD1; j_call: TRBJ1-1; v_call: TRBV6-1; clone_size: few
cdr3_aa: CASSLRQGYGYTF; cdr3_nt: TGTGCCAGCAGCCTCCGACAGGGCTACGGCTACACCTTC; d_call: -; j_call: TRBJ1-2; v_call: TRBV21-1; clone_size: -
cdr3_aa: CASSPPAGGYDEQFF; cdr3_nt: TGTGCCAGCTCACCACCAGCGGGGGGTTATGATGAGCAGTTCTTC; d_call: TRBD2; j_call: TRBJ2-1; v_call: TRBV18; clone_size: few
cdr3_aa: CAWIPKDRGLYLAKNIQYF; cdr3_nt: TGTGCCTGGATTCCTAAGGACAGGGGTCTTTATCTAGCCAAAAACATTCAGTACTTC; d_call: TRBD1; j_call: TRBJ2-4; v_call: TRBV30; clone_size: few
cdr3_aa: CASTGAGTLVSYEQYF; cdr3_nt: TGTGCCAGCACTGGGGCCGGGACATTGGTCTCCTACGAGCAGTACTTC; d_call: -; j_call: TRBJ2-7; v_call: TRBV5-8; clone_size: -
cdr3_aa: CAISESAGVPNYGYTF; cdr3_nt: TGTGCCATCAGTGAGTCGGCCGGAGTTCCTAACTATGGCTACACCTTC; d_call: -; j_call: TRBJ1-2; v_call: TRBV10-3; clone_size: -
cdr3_aa: CASSPKSGANVLTF; cdr3_nt: TGTGCCAGCAGCCCTAAGTCTGGGGCCAACGTCCTGACTTTC; d_call: -; j_call: TRBJ2-6; v_call: TRBV5-6; clone_size: -
cdr3_aa: CASSVASTSGGAGTQYF; cdr3_nt: TGTGCCAGCAGCGTAGCTTCGACTAGCGGGGGGGCCGGGACGCAGTATTTT; d_call: TRBD2; j_call: TRBJ2-3; v_call: TRBV9; clone_size: -
cdr3_aa: CASSLAYGDRARTEAFF; cdr3_nt: TGCGCCAGCAGCTTGGCGTATGGGGACAGGGCGAGGACTGAAGCTTTCTTT; d_call: TRBD1; j_call: TRBJ1-1; v_call: TRBV5-1; clone_size: -
cdr3_aa: CASSPQGRYEQYF; cdr3_nt: TGTGCCAGCAGCCCCCAGGGGCGGTACGAGCAGTACTTC; d_call: -; j_call: TRBJ2-7; v_call: TRBV3-1/TRBV3-2; clone_size: -
cdr3_aa: CASSSRYRGDNEKLFF; cdr3_nt: TGTGCCAGCAGCTCAAGATACAGGGGAGATAACGAAAAACTGTTTTTT; d_call: TRBD1; j_call: TRBJ1-4; v_call: TRBV3-1/TRBV3-2; clone_size: many
cdr3_aa: CARRGQGYEQYF; cdr3_nt: TGTGCCCGCCGGGGACAGGGCTACGAGCAGTACTTC; d_call: TRBD1; j_call: TRBJ2-7; v_call: TRBV10-3; clone_size: -
cdr3_aa: CASSIDRLGAKTGELFF; cdr3_nt: TGTGCCAGTAGTATAGATCGTCTAGGGGCTAAAACCGGGGAGCTGTTTTTT; d_call: -; j_call: TRBJ2-2; v_call: TRBV19; clone_size: -
cdr3_aa: CASSLGVLGTEAFF; cdr3_nt: TGTGCCAGCAGCTTAGGGGTGTTGGGGACTGAAGCTTTCTTT; d_call: -; j_call: TRBJ1-1; v_call: TRBV5-6; clone_size: -
cdr3_aa: CAWSAQGYRGNTIYF; cdr3_nt: TGTGCCTGGAGTGCCCAGGGATATAGAGGAAACACCATATATTTT; d_call: -; j_call: TRBJ1-3; v_call: TRBV30; clone_size: -